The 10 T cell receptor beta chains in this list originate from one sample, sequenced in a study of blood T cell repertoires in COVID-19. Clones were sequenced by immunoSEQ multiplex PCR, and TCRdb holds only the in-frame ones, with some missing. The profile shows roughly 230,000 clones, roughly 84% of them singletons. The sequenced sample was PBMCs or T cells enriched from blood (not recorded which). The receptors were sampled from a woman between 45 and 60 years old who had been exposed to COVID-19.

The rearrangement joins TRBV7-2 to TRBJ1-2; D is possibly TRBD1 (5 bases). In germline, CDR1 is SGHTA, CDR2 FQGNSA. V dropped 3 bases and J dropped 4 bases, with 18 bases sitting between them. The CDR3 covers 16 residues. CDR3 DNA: TGTGCCAGCAGCTTTATTAAGTCAGGGTTCATCTATGGCTACACCTTC. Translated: CASSFIKSGFIYGYTF.

CDR3 sequence (DNA): TGCGCCAGCACGAGTTCTGCGAACACTGAAGCTTTCTTT. Amino acid sequence: CASTSSANTEAFF. The chain joins TRBV5-1 to TRBJ1-1; D gene unclear. V was shortened by 6 bases and J by 1 base, with 10 bases between the two germline ends. This CDR3 contains 13 residues. Germline CDR1 SGHRS, CDR2 YFSETQ. Drawing the rest from reference TRBV5-1 and TRBJ1-1, the complete variable domain is KAGVTQTPRYLIKTRGQQVTLSCSPISGHRSVSWYQQTPGQGLQFLFEYFSETQRNKGNFPGRFSGRQFSNSRSEMNVSTLELGDSALYLCASTSSANTEAFFGQGTRLTVV.

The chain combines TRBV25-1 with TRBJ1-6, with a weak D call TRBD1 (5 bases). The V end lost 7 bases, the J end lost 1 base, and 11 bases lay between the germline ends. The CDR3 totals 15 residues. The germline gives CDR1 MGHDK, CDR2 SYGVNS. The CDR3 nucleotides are TGTGCCAGCACTCACGGGGGGTCCTATAATTCACCCCTCCACTTT. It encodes CASTHGGSYNSPLHF.

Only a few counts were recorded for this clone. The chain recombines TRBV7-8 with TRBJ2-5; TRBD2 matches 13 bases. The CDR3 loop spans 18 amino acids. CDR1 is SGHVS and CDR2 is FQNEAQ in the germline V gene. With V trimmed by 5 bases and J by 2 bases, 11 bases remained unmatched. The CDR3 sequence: CASSPRLAGGPKQETQYF. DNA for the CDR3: TGTGCCAGCAGCCCTAGACTAGCGGGGGGACCAAAACAAGAGACCCAGTACTTC.

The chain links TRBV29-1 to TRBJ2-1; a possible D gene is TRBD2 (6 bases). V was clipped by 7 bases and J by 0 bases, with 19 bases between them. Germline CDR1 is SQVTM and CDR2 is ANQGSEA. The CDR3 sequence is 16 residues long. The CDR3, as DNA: TGCAGCGCCCTGACCACTAGCTTTAGCTCCTACAATGAGCAGTTCTTC. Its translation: CSALTTSFSSYNEQFF.

The CDR3 spells CASQRDFESPLHF. Written as DNA, the CDR3 is TGCGCCAGCCAACGGGACTTCGAATCACCCCTCCACTTT. The chain has TRBV10-2 and TRBJ1-6, with D possibly being TRBD1 (5 bases). The CDR3 covers 13 residues. V shed 8 bases and J shed 10 bases, with 15 bases lying between them. Germline CDR1 reads WSHSY; CDR2 reads SAAADI.

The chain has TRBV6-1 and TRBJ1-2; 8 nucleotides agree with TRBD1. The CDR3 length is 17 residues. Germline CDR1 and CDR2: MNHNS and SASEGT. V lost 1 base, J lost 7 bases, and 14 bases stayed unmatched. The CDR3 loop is CASSEGIGQGIRGGYTF. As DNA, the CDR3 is TGTGCCAGCAGTGAAGGTATAGGACAGGGAATAAGAGGTGGCTACACCTTC.

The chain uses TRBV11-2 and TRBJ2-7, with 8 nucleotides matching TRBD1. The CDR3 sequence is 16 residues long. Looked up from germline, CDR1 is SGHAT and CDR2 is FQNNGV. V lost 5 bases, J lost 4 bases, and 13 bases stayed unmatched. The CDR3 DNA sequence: TGTGCCAGCAGCCCCAGAGACTGGACAGGGAGGTACGAGCAGTACTTC. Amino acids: CASSPRDWTGRYEQYF.

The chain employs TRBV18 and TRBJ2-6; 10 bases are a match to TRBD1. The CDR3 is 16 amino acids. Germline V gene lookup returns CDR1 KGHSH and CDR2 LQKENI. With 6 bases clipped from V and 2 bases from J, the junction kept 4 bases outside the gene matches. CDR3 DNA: TGTGCCAGCTCGACAGGGGGCTGGGCTGGGGCCAACGTCCTGACTTTC. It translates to CASSTGGWAGANVLTF.

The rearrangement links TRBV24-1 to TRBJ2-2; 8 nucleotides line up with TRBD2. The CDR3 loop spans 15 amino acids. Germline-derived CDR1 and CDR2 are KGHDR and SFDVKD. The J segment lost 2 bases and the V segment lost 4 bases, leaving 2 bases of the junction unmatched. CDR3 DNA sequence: TGTGCCACCAGTGAACTAGCGGATAACACCGGGGAGCTGTTTTTT. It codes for CATSELADNTGELFF.